The entry below gives a single T cell receptor (beta chain) sequence along with its context. In the authors' workflow: Amplification of reference gene primers was used by the study to estimate nucleated cell counts. Method: immunoSEQ multiplex PCR; TCRdb's copy keeps in-frame clones and lacks some. V and J calls and clone size are as listed in that table; D and trimming were resolved from the DNA. The sample consists of more than 200,000 clones, 75% to 85% of them appearing once. The sample comes from a study of blood T cell repertoires in COVID-19. Study-wide context: Acute and convalescent COVID-19 samples came from the United States, Italy and Spain. In each case, the material was cDNA or gDNA derived from T cells, B-cell-depleted T cells, or PBMCs.

Followed over time, Seattle patients had been enrolled while infection was active. CDR1 is KGHSH and CDR2 is LQKENI in the germline V gene. Trimming cost V 1 base and J 8 bases; bases outside gene matches: 10. The CDR3 sequence is 15 residues long. The TCR was taken from a woman aged 80 or over with COVID-19, enrolled during active disease. The chain carries TRBV18 and TRBJ1-2; 7 bases match TRBD1. Sequencing input: peripheral blood. CDR3 residues: CASSPQGAQTMGYTF. As DNA, the CDR3 is TGTGCCAGCTCACCACAGGGGGCCCAAACTATGGGCTACACCTTC. The complete variable domain, with remaining parts taken from reference TRBV18 and TRBJ1-2, reads NAGVMQNPRHLVRRRGQEARLRCSPMKGHSHVYWYRQLPEEGLKFMVYLQKENIIDESGMPKERFSAEFPKEGPSILRIQQVVRGDSAAYFCASSPQGAQTMGYTFGSGTRLTVV.